In this sample, the clone carrying this TCR beta chain turned up a few times. Using its own MiXCR run on the 5' RACE reads, TCRdb lists one record per CDR3 protein. This sample has fewer than 350,000 distinct CDR3 sequences, with 6.5% to 9.5% found just once. These data belong to a study of identical twins. The CDR3 spans 14 residues. In germline, CDR1 is KGHDR, CDR2 SFDVKD. The germline V and J ends were trimmed by 1 base and 6 bases, with 8 bases remaining between them. These data also featured in a second study, about yellow fever vaccine responses in identical twins.

Sequenced material: memory (CD45RO+) T cells sorted from blood. The TCR comes from a woman under 30 in good health. V and J are TRBV24-1 and TRBJ2-2; D unresolved. This CDR3 is CATSDFAGPGELFF. The DNA of the CDR3 is TGTGCCACCAGTGATTTCGCAGGCCCCGGGGAGCTGTTTTTT.